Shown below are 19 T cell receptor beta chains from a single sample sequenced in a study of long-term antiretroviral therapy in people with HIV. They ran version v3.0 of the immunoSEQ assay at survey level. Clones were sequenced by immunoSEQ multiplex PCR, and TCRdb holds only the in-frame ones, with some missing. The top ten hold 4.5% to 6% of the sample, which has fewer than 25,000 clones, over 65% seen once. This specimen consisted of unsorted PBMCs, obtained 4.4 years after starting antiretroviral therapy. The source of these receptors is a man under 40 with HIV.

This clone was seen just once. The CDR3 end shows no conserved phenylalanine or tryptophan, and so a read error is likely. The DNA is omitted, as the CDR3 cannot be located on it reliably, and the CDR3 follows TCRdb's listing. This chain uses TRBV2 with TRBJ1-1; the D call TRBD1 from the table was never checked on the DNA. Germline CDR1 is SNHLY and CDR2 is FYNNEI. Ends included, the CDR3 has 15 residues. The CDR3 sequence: CASMEGIYISLGTDG.

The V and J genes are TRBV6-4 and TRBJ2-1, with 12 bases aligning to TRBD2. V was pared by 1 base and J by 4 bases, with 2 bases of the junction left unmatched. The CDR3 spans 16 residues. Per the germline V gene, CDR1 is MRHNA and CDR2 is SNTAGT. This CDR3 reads CASSDFGTSGYNEQFF. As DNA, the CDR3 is TGTGCCAGCAGTGACTTCGGGACTAGCGGGTACAATGAGCAGTTCTTC.

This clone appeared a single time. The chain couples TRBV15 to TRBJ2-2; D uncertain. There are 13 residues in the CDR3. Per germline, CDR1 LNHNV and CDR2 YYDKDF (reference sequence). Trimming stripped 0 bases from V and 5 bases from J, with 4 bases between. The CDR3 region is CATSREGTGELFF. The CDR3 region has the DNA TGTGCCACCAGCAGAGAGGGAACCGGGGAGCTGTTTTTT.

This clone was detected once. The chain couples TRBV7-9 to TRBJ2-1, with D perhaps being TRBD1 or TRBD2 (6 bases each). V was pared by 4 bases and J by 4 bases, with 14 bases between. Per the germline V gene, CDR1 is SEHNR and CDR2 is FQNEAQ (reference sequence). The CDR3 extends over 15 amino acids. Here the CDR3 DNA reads TGTGCCAGCAGCTCGGGGGCCGGTAGATACAATGAGCAGTTCTTC. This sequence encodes CASSSGAGRYNEQFF.

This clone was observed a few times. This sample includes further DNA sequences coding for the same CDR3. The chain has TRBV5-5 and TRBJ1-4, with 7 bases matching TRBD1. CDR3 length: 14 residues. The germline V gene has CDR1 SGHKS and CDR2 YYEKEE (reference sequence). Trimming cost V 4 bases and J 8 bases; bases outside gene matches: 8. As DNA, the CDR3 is TGTGCCAGCAGCCTAGGGGGCGGAGGAGAAAAACTGTTTTTT. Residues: CASSLGGGGEKLFF.

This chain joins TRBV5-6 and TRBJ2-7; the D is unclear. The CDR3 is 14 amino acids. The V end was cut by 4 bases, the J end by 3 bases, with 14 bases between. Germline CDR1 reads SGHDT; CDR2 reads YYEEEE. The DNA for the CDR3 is TGTGCCAGCAGCCTTAACGTGGGTCTCTACGAGCAGTACTTC. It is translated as CASSLNVGLYEQYF.

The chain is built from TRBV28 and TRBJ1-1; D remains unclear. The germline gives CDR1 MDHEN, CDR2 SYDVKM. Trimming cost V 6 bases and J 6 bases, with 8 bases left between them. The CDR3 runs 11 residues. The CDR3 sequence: CASRELSEAFF. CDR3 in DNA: TGTGCCAGCAGGGAATTATCTGAAGCTTTCTTT.

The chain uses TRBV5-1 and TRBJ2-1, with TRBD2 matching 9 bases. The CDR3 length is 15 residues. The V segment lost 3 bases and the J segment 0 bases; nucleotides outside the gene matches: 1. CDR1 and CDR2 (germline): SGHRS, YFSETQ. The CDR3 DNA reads TGCGCCAGCAGCTCGGGACTAGCCTCCTACAATGAGCAGTTCTTC. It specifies CASSSGLASYNEQFF.

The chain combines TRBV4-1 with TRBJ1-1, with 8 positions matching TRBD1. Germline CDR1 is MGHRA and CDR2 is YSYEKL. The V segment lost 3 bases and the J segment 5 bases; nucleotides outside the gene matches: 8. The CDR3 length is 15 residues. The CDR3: CASSHPGQGGTEAFF. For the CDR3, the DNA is TGCGCCAGCAGCCATCCAGGACAGGGAGGAACTGAAGCTTTCTTT.

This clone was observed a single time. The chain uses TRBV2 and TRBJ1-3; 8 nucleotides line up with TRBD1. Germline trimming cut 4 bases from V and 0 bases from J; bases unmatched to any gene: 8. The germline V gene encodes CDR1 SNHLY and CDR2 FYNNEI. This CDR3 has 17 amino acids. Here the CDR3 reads CASSVYGTGSSGNTIYF. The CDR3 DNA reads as TGTGCCAGCAGTGTTTACGGGACAGGATCCTCTGGAAACACCATATATTTT. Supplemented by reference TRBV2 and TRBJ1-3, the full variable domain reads EPEVTQTPSHQVTQMGQEVILRCVPISNHLYFYWYRQILGQKVEFLVSFYNNEISEKSEIFDDQFSVERPDGSNFTLKIRSTKLEDSAMYFCASSVYGTGSSGNTIYFGEGSWLTVV.

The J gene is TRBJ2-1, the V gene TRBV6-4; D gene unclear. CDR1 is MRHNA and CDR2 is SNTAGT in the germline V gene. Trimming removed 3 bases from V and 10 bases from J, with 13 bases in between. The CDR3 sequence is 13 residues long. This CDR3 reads CASSEKPSGEQFF. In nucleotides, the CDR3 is TGTGCCAGCAGTGAGAAGCCCTCGGGCGAGCAGTTCTTC.

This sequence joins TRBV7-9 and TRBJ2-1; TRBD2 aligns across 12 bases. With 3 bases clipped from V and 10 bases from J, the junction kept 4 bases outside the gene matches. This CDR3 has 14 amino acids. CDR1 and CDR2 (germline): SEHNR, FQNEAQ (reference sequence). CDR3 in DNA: TGTGCCAGCAGCTTCAGTCTAGCGGGAGGGGAGCAGTTCTTC. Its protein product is CASSFSLAGGEQFF.

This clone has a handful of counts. The chain's CDR3 is CASRRQGAREAFF. The DNA for the CDR3 is TGTGCCAGCAGGAGACAGGGGGCGCGTGAAGCTTTCTTT. V gene TRBV2 combines with J gene TRBJ1-1, with 10 positions matching TRBD1. Germline V gives CDR1 SNHLY, CDR2 FYNNEI. This CDR3 spans 13 amino acids. V trimming: 6 bases; J trimming: 7 bases; junction bases outside the gene matches: 5.

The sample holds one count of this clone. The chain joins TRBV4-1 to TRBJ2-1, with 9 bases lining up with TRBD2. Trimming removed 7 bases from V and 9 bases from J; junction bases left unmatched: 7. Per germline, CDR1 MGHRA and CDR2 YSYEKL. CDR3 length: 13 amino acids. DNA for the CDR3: TGCGCCAGCACGGGCGGGGGGGACCGTGAGCAGTTCTTC. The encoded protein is CASTGGGDREQFF.

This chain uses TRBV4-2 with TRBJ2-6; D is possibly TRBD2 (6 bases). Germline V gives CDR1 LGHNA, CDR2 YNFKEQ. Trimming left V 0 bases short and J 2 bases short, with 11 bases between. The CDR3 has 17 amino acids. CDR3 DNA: TGTGCCAGCAGCCAAGACAGGGAGGCTGCTGGGGCCAACGTCCTGACTTTC. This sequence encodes CASSQDREAAGANVLTF.

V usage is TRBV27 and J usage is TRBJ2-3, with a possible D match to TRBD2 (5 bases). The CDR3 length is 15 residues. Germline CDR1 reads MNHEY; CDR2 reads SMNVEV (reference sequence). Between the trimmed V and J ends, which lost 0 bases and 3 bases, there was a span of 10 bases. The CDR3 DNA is TGTGCCAGCAGTTTATCGGTGCGGAGGACAGATACGCAGTATTTT. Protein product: CASSLSVRRTDTQYF.

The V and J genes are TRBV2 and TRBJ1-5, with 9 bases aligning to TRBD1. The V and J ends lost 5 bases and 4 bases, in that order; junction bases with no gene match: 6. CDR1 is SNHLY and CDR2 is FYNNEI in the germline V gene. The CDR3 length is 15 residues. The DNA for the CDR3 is TGTGCCAGCAGTCCTTGGACAGGGGTGAATCAGCCCCAGCATTTT. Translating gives CASSPWTGVNQPQHF.

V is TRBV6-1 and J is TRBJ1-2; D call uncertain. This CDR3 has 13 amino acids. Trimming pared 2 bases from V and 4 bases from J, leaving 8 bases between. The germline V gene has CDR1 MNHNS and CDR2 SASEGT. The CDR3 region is CASSEPNLYGYTF. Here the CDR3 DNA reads TGTGCCAGCAGTGAACCGAACCTCTATGGCTACACCTTC.

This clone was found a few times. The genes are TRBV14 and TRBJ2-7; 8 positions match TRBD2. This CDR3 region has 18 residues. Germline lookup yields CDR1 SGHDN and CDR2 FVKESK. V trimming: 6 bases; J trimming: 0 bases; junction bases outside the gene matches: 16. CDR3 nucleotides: TGTGCCAGCAGTCCGCCCGCTAGCGGGCCGCTTAGCTCCTACGAGCAGTACTTC. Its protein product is CASSPPASGPLSSYEQYF.